This T cell receptor (beta chain) derives from a study of PD-L1 blockade in urothelial cancer (dated by TCRdb to the late 2010s). With respect to the entire study: About 90% of the roughly 30 patients were males with bladder-origin urothelial cancer, and about 60% of the roughly 30 reported a prior smoking history. Patients had an ECOG performance status of 0 or 1 and had received between 0 and 3 prior chemotherapy regimens. Pretreatment blood TCR-seq was available for twenty-nine patients, at least one posttreatment blood collection was obtained for some 25 patients, and tumor TCR-seq was available for some 25 patients. Somatic, immune and clinical correlates of response to PD-L1 blockade with atezolizumab in urothelial cancer were the focus of an exploratory multi-omic analysis. Blood samples gave a median of about 130,000 T cells and 88,000 or so unique TCRs, with a median clonality of approximately 0.08. Pretreatment tumor samples and matched peripheral blood, collected serially before and after atezolizumab treatment, underwent TCR sequencing. Nine patients reached durable clinical benefit, while 15 to 25 patients did not. Progression-free survival longer than 6 months counted as durable clinical benefit, and TCR features were additionally tested against both progression-free and overall survival. Blood samples were analyzed at two time points: 3 weeks after treatment start (second dose) and 6 weeks after treatment start. Whole exome sequencing and RNA sequencing of pretreatment tumors were performed alongside TCR sequencing in the same patients. The full study reports these points: Improved progression-free and overall survival was found to be associated with pretreatment peripheral blood TCR clonality below the median. At 3 weeks after the start of treatment, tumor-associated TCR clones in peripheral blood had expanded more in patients with durable benefit (n of about 22, p = 0.022). Because of the small sample size (n = 29) and the many exploratory analyses performed, the results are intended to be regarded as hypothesis-generating.

The time point tag for this specimen amounts to: pretreatment peripheral blood. The Qiagen DNeasy Blood extraction kit was used to purify genomic DNA from total PBMCs and from tumor samples. PBMCs were collected pretreatment and during treatment, and were isolated and stored as previously described. V sheds 5 bases and J sheds 6 bases, leaving 17 bases between their ends. CDR1 and CDR2 are read off the germline V gene as MDHEN and SYDVKM. The CDR3 runs 15 residues from the cysteine to the phenylalanine. The kept DNA is CDR3 alone, 45 bases in frame from the first base. Synthetic TCR analog templates were spiked into each PCR so that absolute template abundance could be estimated from read counts. The immunoSEQ assay used bias-controlled V and J gene primers to amplify TCRbeta CDR3 regions from genomic DNA. Sequencing of rearranged TCRbeta segments was done at approximately 20X coverage. In the paper's pipeline: Clustering was used to correct sequencing errors, and CDR3s were annotated against IMGT so that V, D and J genes could be assigned. Out-of-frame and stop-codon sequences were excluded, and only productive TCRbeta rearrangements were used in downstream analyses. Clonality was computed as one minus Shannon entropy normalized by the log of the number of unique productive sequences. Fisher's exact test with Benjamini-Hochberg correction, using a cutoff of adjusted p below 0.01, was how clones that differed between time points or between blood and tumor were identified. TCRdb took over this immuneACCESS table, retaining in-frame rearrangements with V and J assigned. Such tables are incomplete; in checked studies, under half of the missing clones stem from an unresolved V gene, and the remainder is unexplained. That table is the source of V, J and clone size, and D and trimming were worked out from the DNA. The sample table contains around 43,000 clones; only one count was recorded for roughly 88% of them. In total, the top ten clones hold roughly 25% of the sample.

As regards this clone: Its antigen has not been determined. It has no much larger one-base neighbor in the sample; base qualities were not kept.

The chain couples TRBV28 to TRBJ1-5, with no reliable assignment of the D segment. This clonotype was sampled from a donor aged 40 or older with urothelial cancer. The input for sequencing was PBMCs, taken around atezolizumab (anti-PD-L1) treatment. The DNA sequence is TGTGCCAGCAGTCCCCCTGGCAAACGGGTTCAGCCCCAGCATTTT. The translation is CASSPPGKRVQPQHF.